This TCR beta chain was observed in a study of cytomegalovirus exposure and HLA in healthy donors. A remark on this clone: Antigen unknown.

The J segment lost 4 bases and the V segment lost 1 base, leaving 7 bases of the junction unmatched. Per the germline V gene, CDR1 is SGHTA and CDR2 is FQGNSA. The length of the CDR3 is 15 residues. The primer mix had 60 Vbeta and 13 Jbeta primers. Sequenced by immunoSEQ multiplex PCR; TCRdb stores in-frame clones only, minus some. The sample includes approximately 140,000 clones, 78% of them seen just once. Donors consisted of healthy bone marrow donors. Notes on the study in general: When the data were analyzed later, several of the most significant clusters appeared to be linked to common viral pathogens.

Input material: PBMCs. The source is a man aged 40-49 years in good health and CMV-seropositive. The chain couples TRBV7-2 to TRBJ2-7; TRBD2 agrees at 7 bases. This CDR3 is CASSLEAGVSYEQYF. In DNA form, the CDR3 reads TGTGCCAGCAGCTTAGAGGCGGGAGTCAGTTACGAGCAGTACTTC.